This TCR beta chain was obtained from a study of T cells after yellow fever vaccination. TCRdb passed the 5' RACE reads through MiXCR, listing each CDR3 protein once. This sample has some 350,000 distinct CDR3 sequences, with more than 9% found just once. J gave up 5 bases and V 5 bases, and 15 bases lay outside the gene matches. This CDR3 comprises 19 residues. In germline, CDR1 is SGHAT, CDR2 FQNNGV. The receptor comes from a man aged 18 to 35 who received the YFV17D yellow fever vaccine. The chain employs TRBV11-2 and TRBJ2-3; 14 nucleotides agree with TRBD2. Sequenced here: PBMCs, sampled on the day of the first yellow fever vaccination. The CDR3 spells CASSPKSRLAGGLGDTQYF. For the CDR3, the DNA is TGTGCCAGCAGCCCTAAATCAAGACTAGCGGGGGGGCTTGGAGATACGCAGTATTTT.